The present entry profiles one TCR beta chain with its context. Its cognate antigen has yet to be identified. Per-base qualities were not stored, and no clone one base away is much larger. These data belong to a study of cytomegalovirus exposure and HLA in healthy donors (dated by TCRdb to about 2017). For the study in its entirety: In an earlier analysis of around 540 of the donors, 276 Gb of sequence data and 100 million or so unique TCR beta sequences from about 190 million T cells were reported. Using immunosequencing, the study profiled T cell repertoires from 666 subjects and related those repertoires to cytomegalovirus serostatus. All discovery cohort repertoires had been generated using a single sequencing platform. Because of strong linkage in the cohort, 4 to 6 DR-DQ haplotypes were treated as single units for association and clustering. To study patterns of TCR occurrence, a later analysis re-analyzed previously published TCR beta repertoires from just over 650 donors and added high-resolution HLA genotyping. The study aimed to test whether cataloging public T cell receptors could reveal signatures of past pathogen exposure. Across 398 genotyped donors of the cohort, an average of roughly 200,000 unique TCR beta nucleotide sequences per donor were sequenced, and roughly 18% of those sequences were non-productive. In the later analysis, no new phenotypic data were used to find candidate immune exposures; instead, reliance was placed on TCR beta sequences and their occurrence across donors. Donor age, sex, ethnicity and CMV serostatus were compiled alongside the repertoire data. The number of typed donors differed by locus: roughly 629-640 for A, B, C, DRB1 and DQB1; approximately 520 for DQA1; approximately 600 for DPA1; and 400 to 480 for DPB1. HLA typing included class I and class II loci at four-digit resolution. High-throughput TCR immunosequencing, statistical association of individual TCRs with disease status, and machine learning were combined to predict cytomegalovirus infection status. In an earlier analysis of more than 550 of the donors, high-throughput TCR beta sequencing was used to judge whether each TCR beta V gene segment behaved as functional or pseudogenic. Besides the first cohort of roughly 700 subjects, a separate validation cohort made up of over a hundred different subjects was used. Of the roughly 410 genotyped donors, 81% were placed in the genetic ancestry cluster associated with self-reported Caucasian donors. In a later genetic analysis, genome-wide SNP genotypes for 398 of the 666 donors were used, and that subset was treated as a discovery cohort. About 280 gigabases of sequencing data and tens of millions of unique TCR sequences were included in an early release covering 550 to 650 HLA-typed donors. Summary of the overall study and its limitations: A few of the identified cytomegalovirus-associated TCR beta chains were confirmed in vitro to be specific for cytomegalovirus antigens. Assigning TCR associations to individual alleles was difficult when HLA alleles, especially DR and DQ, strongly co-occurred. The study listed 150 to 200 TCR beta chains as associated with cytomegalovirus. In a later genetic analysis, fewer N-insertions in productive TCRs were reported among donors in an Asian-associated ancestry cluster than the roughly 710-donor mean. In a later analysis, HLA-associated TCR beta chains showed more clonal expansion and lower generation probabilities than non-associated chains that were equally common. The 87-base-pair reads could not distinguish some IMGT-functional V segments, including TRBV6-2 and TRBV6-3, so those segments were excluded. In a later analysis, TCR association rates were found to vary across HLA loci, with the most associated TCRs seen for DRB1 alleles and the fewest for HLA-C alleles. In an earlier analysis of about 600 of the donors, most TCR beta V segments appeared in productive rearrangements about 90% or about 30% of the time, broadly matching IMGT annotations. Because counts were too low, some 17 rarely observed V segments, including chromosome 9 orphons, were excluded from the earlier analysis of around 590 of the donors. According to a later analysis, parvovirus B19, influenza, CMV and Epstein-Barr virus appeared linked to several top co-occurrence clusters. Because HLA typing was unavailable for some donors at each locus, only the typed subset was used in association tests. A cluster of highly shared sequence variants was judged likely to be a technical artifact of the sequencing pipeline. In a later analysis, most CMV-associated TCR beta chains were found to appear HLA-restricted, with HLA associations seemingly driven largely by CMV exposure. The authors suggested that the approach could potentially be generalized to other disease states and immunological phenotypes. Immune exposure information for the cohort was limited to CMV serostatus. At a false discovery rate of 0.05, a later analysis linked fewer than 20,000 TCR beta sequences to specific HLA alleles. A later genetic analysis associated a missense DCLRE1C variant with V-gene and J-gene trimming of TCR beta chains, and an independent cohort replicated the association. Across donors, most TCR sequences were observed very rarely, whereas some public TCRs were present in many individuals. The classifier was reported to diagnose cytomegalovirus status with high specificity and sensitivity in both the original cohort and the validation cohort. Sequencing depth was assumed to be roughly uniform across donors in the presence/absence analyses, though that assumption may not hold. Correlated functional status among segregating V segments might be attributable to linkage disequilibrium, but an unknown experimental factor could not be ruled out. In this cohort, only TCR beta chains were sequenced, and detectable features were limited by the absence of alpha or paired-chain data. A further reported finding was that TCR beta sequences accurately predicted the HLA-A and HLA-B alleles for most subjects in the first cohort.

The CDR3 starts with the cysteine, ends with the phenylalanine, and has 15 residues. The entry retains the CDR3 DNA only, 45 bases that are in frame from base 1. CDR1 and CDR2, looked up from the germline V gene, are SGHDT and YYEEEE. After removal of 5 bases from V and 4 bases from J, the junction retains 7 bases not matched to a gene. The protocol used for the library was the immunoSEQ multiplex PCR assay. For the multiplex PCR, a mixture combining 60 forward primers for TCR Vbeta segments and 13 reverse primers for TCR Jbeta segments was used. The CDR3 region of rearranged TCR beta genes was amplified from genomic DNA by a multiplex PCR assay. The Illumina HiSeq System was used to sequence the amplified TCR beta libraries as 87-base-pair reads. Concerning the study's data processing: In a later analysis, tens of millions of unique TCR beta chains were counted across the approximately 640 repertoires, and around 10 million of these chains were shared by at least two donors. Raw reads were error-corrected and collapsed into unique sequences with a nearest-neighbor algorithm that merged closely related sequences to remove PCR and sequencing errors. Alignment of CDR3 sequences to IMGT reference sequences was used to assign V, D and J gene segments. For a sequence to be retained, a match of at least six nucleotides to both a V gene segment and a J gene segment was required. A rearrangement was called productive if the CDR3 had no stop codons and remained in frame with V and J, and every other rearrangement was called non-productive. Following IMGT convention, CDR3 was defined as the stretch from the second conserved V-encoded cysteine up to the conserved J-encoded phenylalanine. Sequences without an unambiguous match to a single V gene segment were excluded from the earlier analysis of 450 to 650 of the donors. In an earlier analysis of around 590 of the donors, a V segment was called functional when productive rearrangements were above 56.7%, and segregating when the standard deviation between donors exceeded 5%. To diagnose cytomegalovirus status from the catalog of TCR beta chain sequences, a statistical classification framework was built. In a later analysis, V and J genes were assigned by comparing TCR nucleotide sequences against IMGT/GENE-DB human TR gene sequences. The TCRdist pipeline was used in a later analysis to assign CDR3 sequences and most-parsimonious VDJ recombination scenarios. In a later analysis, every TCR beta chain was defined by the combination of its CDR3 amino acid sequence and its V-gene family, and reads without a unique V-gene family were dropped. As a way to deal with suspected cross-contamination and a sequencing artifact, a later analysis dropped 640 or so nucleotide sequences that were highly shared and had low generation probability. In a later analysis, a clonal expansion index for each public chain was calculated from normalized within-repertoire ranks of inferred template counts. Generation probabilities in a later analysis came from a VDJ recombination model fitted to out-of-frame rearrangements, and those results were checked against IGoR. A later analysis scored TCR-TCR, TCR-HLA and TCR-CMV co-occurrence with hypergeometric tests, applying a repertoire-size bias correction to TCR pairs. To estimate false discovery rates, a later analysis permuted the HLA or CMV assignments 20 times. In a later analysis, co-occurring TCRs were grouped with DBSCAN, and TCRdist sequence similarity was added when clustering was performed within HLA-allele-positive subsets. Repertoires with fewer than 30,000 or more than 120,000 public chains were left out of co-occurrence clustering, as were a handful of repertoires with anomalous nucleotide sharing. As stored in TCRdb, this immuneACCESS dataset retains in-frame rearrangements with V and J assigned. A fraction of the clones does not appear; measured against another copy, unresolved V genes explain less than half of the discrepancy, and the remainder lacks a known reason. V and J calls and clone size are as listed in that table; D and trimming were resolved from the DNA. The table for this sample lists about 140,000 clones; 80% of them were counted only once. About 4.7% of the sample lies in the top ten.

In total, just over 650 healthy bone marrow donors made up the cohort. At the time of sampling, every cohort member was nominally healthy, though immune exposures that went unrecorded were likely present. The donor was CMV seronegative and was included in the group of 352 seronegative cohort members. A peripheral blood sample was provided by each donor, and peripheral blood mononuclear cells were used for TCR beta sequencing. Genomic DNA was extracted from the blood cell samples with the Qiagen DNeasy Blood Extraction Kit. The rearranged segments are TRBV5-6 and TRBJ1-2, with 11 bases in between that match TRBD1. Sequenced sample: PBMCs. This receptor was obtained from a male donor in good health and CMV-seronegative. In nucleotides, the sequence is TGTGCCAGCAGAGGGGGGGGGACAGGGGGCTATGGCTACACCTTC. Its product reads: CASRGGGTGGYGYTF.